This TCR beta chain came from a study of shared clonotypes between healthy human individuals. As for the study in general: CD4 naive and CD4 memory each took three plates per donor, while CD8 naive took two and CD8 memory one.

The protocol was immunoSEQ multiplex PCR, while the TCRdb copy is restricted to in-frame clones and leaves out a portion. The table has a few million clones, nearly 97% seen once. Comment on this clone: The antigen is unknown.

Study-level results: In contrast to clonotypes shared by all four donors, non-shared clonotypes had lower generation probabilities. Incompleteness in sorted-subset sequencing, despite large depth, was shown by rarefaction.

V lost 0 bases and J lost 4; bases outside the gene matches: 15. Germline V gene sequence: CDR1 SNHLY, CDR2 FYNNEI. CDR3 length: 19 amino acids. The source of this sequence is a man in his late teens or twenties in good health. V gene TRBV2 combines with J gene TRBJ2-1, with TRBD1 matching 7 bases. Material: naive CD4+ T cells sorted from blood. Subset here: CD45RA+ positively selected. In DNA form, the CDR3 reads TGTGCCAGCAGTGAAGCGCTTACGACAGGGTTTGTGGGTTACAATGAGCAGTTCTTC. It specifies CASSEALTTGFVGYNEQFF.